This T cell receptor beta chain was obtained from a study of control samples from healthy donors and cancer patients. Sequencing used immunoSEQ multiplex PCR; TCRdb keeps in-frame clones, though not all of them. The sample gives 75,000 to 95,000 clones, approximately 91% of which show up once; around 6% is in the top ten. The V end lost 4 bases, the J end lost 10 bases, and 11 bases lay between the germline ends. Germline-derived CDR1 and CDR2 are LNHDA and SQIVND (reference sequence). The CDR3 spans 13 residues. This clonotype was sampled from a woman aged 45-60 years in good health. The sequencing input was blood. V is TRBV19 and J is TRBJ1-6, with TRBD1 as a possible D gene (6 bases). CDR3 sequence: CASSNREGSPLHF. CDR3 nucleotides: TGTGCCAGTAGTAACAGGGAGGGCTCACCCCTCCACTTT.